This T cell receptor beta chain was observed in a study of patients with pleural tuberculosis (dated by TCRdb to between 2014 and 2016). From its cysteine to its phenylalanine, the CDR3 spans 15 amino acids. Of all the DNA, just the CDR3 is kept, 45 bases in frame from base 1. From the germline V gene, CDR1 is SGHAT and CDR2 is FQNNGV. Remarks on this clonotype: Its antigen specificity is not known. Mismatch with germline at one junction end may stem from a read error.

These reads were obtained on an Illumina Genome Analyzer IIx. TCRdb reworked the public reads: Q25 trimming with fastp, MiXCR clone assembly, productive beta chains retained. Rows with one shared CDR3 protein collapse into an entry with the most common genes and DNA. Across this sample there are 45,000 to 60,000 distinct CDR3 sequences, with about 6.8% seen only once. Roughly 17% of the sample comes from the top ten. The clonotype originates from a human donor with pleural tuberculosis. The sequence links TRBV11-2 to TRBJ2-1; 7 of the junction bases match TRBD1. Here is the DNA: TGTGCCAGCAGCCTAGACAGGGTAGGCTACAATGAGCAGTTCTTC. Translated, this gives CASSLDRVGYNEQFF.